This T cell receptor (beta chain) was recorded in a study of T cells after yellow fever vaccination. This clonotype has at least ten counts. TCRdb reprocessed the 5' RACE reads via MiXCR and lists one record per CDR3 protein. Of approximately 330,000 distinct CDR3 sequences listed, 12% are singletons. Per germline, CDR1 SGHRS and CDR2 YFSETQ. The J segment lost 0 bases and the V segment lost 3 bases, leaving 7 bases of the junction unmatched. This CDR3 comprises 16 residues. The sequence came from a man between 18 and 35 years old who received the YFV17D yellow fever vaccine. The source material was CD4+ T cells sorted from PBMCs, sampled 15 days after the yellow fever booster vaccination. This chain links TRBV5-1 with TRBJ2-3, with 7 bases that match TRBD2. CDR3 sequence (DNA): TGCGCCAGCAGCTCCCCGACTAGCATGAGCACAGATACGCAGTATTTT. This codes for CASSSPTSMSTDTQYF.